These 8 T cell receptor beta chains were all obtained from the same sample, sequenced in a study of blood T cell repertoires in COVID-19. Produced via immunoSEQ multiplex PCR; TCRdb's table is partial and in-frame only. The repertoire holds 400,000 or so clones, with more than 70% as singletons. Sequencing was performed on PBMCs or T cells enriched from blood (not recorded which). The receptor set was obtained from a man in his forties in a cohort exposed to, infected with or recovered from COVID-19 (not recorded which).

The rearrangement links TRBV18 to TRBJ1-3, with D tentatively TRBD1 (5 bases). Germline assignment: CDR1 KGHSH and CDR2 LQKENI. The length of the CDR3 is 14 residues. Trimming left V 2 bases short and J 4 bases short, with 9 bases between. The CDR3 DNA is TGTGCCAGCTCACCAGCAGGGTCGGGAAACACCATATATTTT. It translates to CASSPAGSGNTIYF.

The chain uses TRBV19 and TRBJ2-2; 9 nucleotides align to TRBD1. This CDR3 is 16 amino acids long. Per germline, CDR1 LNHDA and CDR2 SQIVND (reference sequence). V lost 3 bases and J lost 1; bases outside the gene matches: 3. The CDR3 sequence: CASSMRTGVNTGELFF. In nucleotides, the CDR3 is TGTGCCAGTAGTATGAGGACAGGGGTGAACACCGGGGAGCTGTTTTTT.

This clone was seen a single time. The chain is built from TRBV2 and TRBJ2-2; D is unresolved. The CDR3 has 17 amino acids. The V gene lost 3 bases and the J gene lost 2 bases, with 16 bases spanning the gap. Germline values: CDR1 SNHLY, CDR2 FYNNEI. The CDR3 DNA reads TGTGCCAGCAGTGATCTGGGCACCAATTTCAACACCGGGGAGCTGTTTTTT. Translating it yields CASSDLGTNFNTGELFF.

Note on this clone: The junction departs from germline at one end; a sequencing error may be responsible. CDR3: CASSPRQGENPGELFF. The CDR3 nucleotides are TGTGCCAGCAGTCCGCGACAGGGAGAGAACCCCGGGGAGCTGTTTTTT. The J gene is TRBJ2-2, the V gene TRBV27; 7 bases map to TRBD1. This CDR3 is built from 16 residues. In germline, CDR1 is MNHEY, CDR2 SMNVEV (reference sequence).

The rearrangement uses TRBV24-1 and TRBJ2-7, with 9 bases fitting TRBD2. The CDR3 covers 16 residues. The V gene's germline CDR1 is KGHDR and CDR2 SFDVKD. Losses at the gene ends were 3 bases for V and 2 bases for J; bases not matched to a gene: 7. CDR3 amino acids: CATSDISTSGTYEQYF. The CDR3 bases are TGTGCCACCAGTGATATATCGACTAGCGGAACCTACGAGCAGTACTTC.

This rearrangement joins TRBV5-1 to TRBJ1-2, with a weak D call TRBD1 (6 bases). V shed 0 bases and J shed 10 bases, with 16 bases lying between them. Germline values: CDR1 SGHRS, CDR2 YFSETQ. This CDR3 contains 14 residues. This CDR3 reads CASSLATNREAYTF. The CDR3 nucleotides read TGCGCCAGCAGCTTGGCCACCAACAGGGAAGCCTACACCTTC.

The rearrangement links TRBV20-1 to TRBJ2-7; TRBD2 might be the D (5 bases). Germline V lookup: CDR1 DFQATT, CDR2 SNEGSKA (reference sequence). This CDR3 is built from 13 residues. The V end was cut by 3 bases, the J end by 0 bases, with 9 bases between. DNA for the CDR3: TGCAGTGCTAGTGGTGACTACTCCTACGAGCAGTACTTC. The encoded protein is CSASGDYSYEQYF.

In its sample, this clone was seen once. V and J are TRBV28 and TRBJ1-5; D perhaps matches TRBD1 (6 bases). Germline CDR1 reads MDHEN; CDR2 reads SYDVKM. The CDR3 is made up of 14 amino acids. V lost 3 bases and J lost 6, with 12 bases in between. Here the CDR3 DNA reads TGTGCCAGCAGTTTGGCAGGGGCCAGTCAGCCCCAGCATTTT. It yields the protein CASSLAGASQPQHF.